Each of the 4 T cell receptor beta chains below was sequenced from the same sample in a study of cytomegalovirus exposure and HLA in healthy donors. Primers: 60 Vbeta forward and 13 Jbeta reverse. Clones were read by immunoSEQ multiplex PCR, and TCRdb kept only the in-frame ones, dropping some. The top ten clones hold about 2% of a sample with approximately 96,000 clones, 74% of them seen once. Sequenced input: PBMCs. These TCRs come from a male donor in good health and CMV-seronegative.

The rearrangement uses TRBV28 and TRBJ2-2, with 9 bases fitting TRBD2. The junction had 18 bases not matched to a gene; V was cut back by 6 bases and J by 7 bases. The CDR3 is 18 residues long. Germline V gene lookup returns CDR1 MDHEN and CDR2 SYDVKM. CDR3 DNA: TGTGCCAGCAGAACAAGACCCCCGGGACTAGCTACGTTCGGGGAGCTGTTTTTT. Protein product: CASRTRPPGLATFGELFF.

This clone was seen a single time. The CDR3 region has the DNA TGTGCCAGCAGCAGGACTAGCGGGACCTACAATGAGCAGTTCTTC. Translation: CASSRTSGTYNEQFF. This chain connects TRBV5-4 to TRBJ2-1; 12 bases map to TRBD2. The CDR3 length is 15 residues. With V trimmed by 4 bases and J by 2 bases, 1 base remained unmatched. Germline V gene lookup returns CDR1 SGHNT and CDR2 YYREEE (reference sequence).

The chain links TRBV6-1 to TRBJ1-2; TRBD1 matches at 11 bases. J lost 6 bases, V lost 8 bases, and 5 bases had no gene match. The CDR3 is made up of 13 amino acids. From germline, CDR1 is MNHNS and CDR2 SASEGT. DNA of the CDR3: TGTGCCAGCTGCCCGGACAGGGGGCATGGCTACACCTTC. Encoded protein: CASCPDRGHGYTF.

The chain couples TRBV28 to TRBJ1-1; a weak D match, TRBD1 (6 bases). From germline, CDR1 is MDHEN and CDR2 SYDVKM. This CDR3 has 15 residues. V shed 1 base and J shed 9 bases, with 18 bases lying between them. The CDR3 protein is CASSLLQGSAPKAFF. The CDR3 region has the DNA TGTGCCAGCAGTTTATTACAGGGCTCGGCTCCCAAAGCTTTCTTT.